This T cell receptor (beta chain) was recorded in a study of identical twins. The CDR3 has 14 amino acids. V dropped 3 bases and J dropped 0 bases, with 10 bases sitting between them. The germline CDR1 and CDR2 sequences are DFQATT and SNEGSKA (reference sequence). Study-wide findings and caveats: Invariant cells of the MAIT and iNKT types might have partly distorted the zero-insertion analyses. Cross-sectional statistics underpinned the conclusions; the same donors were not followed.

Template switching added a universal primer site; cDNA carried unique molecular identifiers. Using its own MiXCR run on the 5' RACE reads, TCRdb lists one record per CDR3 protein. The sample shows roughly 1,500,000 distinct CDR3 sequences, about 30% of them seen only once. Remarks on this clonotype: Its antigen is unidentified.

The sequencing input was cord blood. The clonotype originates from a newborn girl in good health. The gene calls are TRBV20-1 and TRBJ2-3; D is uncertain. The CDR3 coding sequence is TGCAGTGCTAGGTGGTGGCCTAGCACAGATACGCAGTATTTT. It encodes CSARWWPSTDTQYF.